Presented here are 6 T cell receptor beta chains from one specimen sequenced in a study of shared clonotypes between healthy human individuals. Produced via immunoSEQ multiplex PCR; TCRdb's table is partial and in-frame only. The sample contains some 2.4 million clones, roughly 93% of which appear only once. Material: naive CD4+ T cells from PBMCs. Subset reported: CD45RA+ positively selected. These TCRs come from a man aged 18 to 30 in good health. Some clones in this sample may be carry-over from other donors' samples.

The CDR3 loop reads CASSLVENTDTQYF. CDR3 nucleotides: TGTGCCAGCAGTTTAGTGGAAAACACAGATACGCAGTATTTT. The chain links TRBV28 to TRBJ2-3; D gene uncertain. Trimming shortened V by 2 bases and J by 2 bases, and 8 bases separated the two germline ends. This CDR3 region has 14 residues. CDR1 MDHEN and CDR2 SYDVKM come from the germline V gene.

The CDR3 here is CASSGFYSRGPGELFF. DNA of the CDR3: TGTGCCAGCAGTGGGTTTTATAGCCGCGGCCCCGGGGAGCTGTTTTTT. V is TRBV6-4 and J is TRBJ2-2, with D uncertain. The V gene lost 4 bases and the J gene lost 6 bases, with 18 bases spanning the gap. CDR1 and CDR2 (germline): MRHNA, SNTAGT. The CDR3 totals 16 residues.

The chain has TRBV10-3 and TRBJ1-2; D uncertain. V gave up 3 bases and J gave up 4 bases, with 6 bases separating them. The CDR3 is made up of 12 amino acids. Germline CDR1 reads ENHRY; CDR2 reads SYGVKD. CDR3 amino acids: CAISEEGYGYTF. The CDR3 DNA reads as TGTGCCATCAGTGAAGAGGGCTATGGCTACACCTTC.

J is TRBJ2-7 and V is TRBV5-1; 12 bases align to TRBD2. Per germline, CDR1 SGHRS and CDR2 YFSETQ. V gave up 4 bases and J gave up 4 bases; unmatched junction bases: 3. This CDR3 has 14 residues. For the CDR3, the DNA is TGCGCCAGCAGCATGACTAGCGGGGGATACGAGCAGTACTTC. Translating it yields CASSMTSGGYEQYF.

V usage is TRBV7-8 and J usage is TRBJ2-1, with 7 bases lining up with TRBD2. The CDR3 has 19 residues. V shed 5 bases, J shed 6 bases, and the junction held 22 bases outside the gene matches. Germline CDR1 SGHVS, CDR2 FQNEAQ. For the CDR3, the DNA is TGTGCCAGCAGCGTATCGACGGGGGACTATATTCTTGGGCTCAATGAGCAGTTCTTC. Amino acids: CASSVSTGDYILGLNEQFF.

The rearrangement uses TRBV29-1 and TRBJ2-5, with 8 bases fitting TRBD1. The CDR3 spans 13 residues. CDR1 is SQVTM and CDR2 is ANQGSEA in the germline V gene. V dropped 8 bases and J dropped 2; count of bases not matched to a gene: 7. The CDR3 loop is CSTLTGAQETQYF. The CDR3, as DNA: TGCAGCACTCTGACAGGGGCGCAAGAGACCCAGTACTTC.